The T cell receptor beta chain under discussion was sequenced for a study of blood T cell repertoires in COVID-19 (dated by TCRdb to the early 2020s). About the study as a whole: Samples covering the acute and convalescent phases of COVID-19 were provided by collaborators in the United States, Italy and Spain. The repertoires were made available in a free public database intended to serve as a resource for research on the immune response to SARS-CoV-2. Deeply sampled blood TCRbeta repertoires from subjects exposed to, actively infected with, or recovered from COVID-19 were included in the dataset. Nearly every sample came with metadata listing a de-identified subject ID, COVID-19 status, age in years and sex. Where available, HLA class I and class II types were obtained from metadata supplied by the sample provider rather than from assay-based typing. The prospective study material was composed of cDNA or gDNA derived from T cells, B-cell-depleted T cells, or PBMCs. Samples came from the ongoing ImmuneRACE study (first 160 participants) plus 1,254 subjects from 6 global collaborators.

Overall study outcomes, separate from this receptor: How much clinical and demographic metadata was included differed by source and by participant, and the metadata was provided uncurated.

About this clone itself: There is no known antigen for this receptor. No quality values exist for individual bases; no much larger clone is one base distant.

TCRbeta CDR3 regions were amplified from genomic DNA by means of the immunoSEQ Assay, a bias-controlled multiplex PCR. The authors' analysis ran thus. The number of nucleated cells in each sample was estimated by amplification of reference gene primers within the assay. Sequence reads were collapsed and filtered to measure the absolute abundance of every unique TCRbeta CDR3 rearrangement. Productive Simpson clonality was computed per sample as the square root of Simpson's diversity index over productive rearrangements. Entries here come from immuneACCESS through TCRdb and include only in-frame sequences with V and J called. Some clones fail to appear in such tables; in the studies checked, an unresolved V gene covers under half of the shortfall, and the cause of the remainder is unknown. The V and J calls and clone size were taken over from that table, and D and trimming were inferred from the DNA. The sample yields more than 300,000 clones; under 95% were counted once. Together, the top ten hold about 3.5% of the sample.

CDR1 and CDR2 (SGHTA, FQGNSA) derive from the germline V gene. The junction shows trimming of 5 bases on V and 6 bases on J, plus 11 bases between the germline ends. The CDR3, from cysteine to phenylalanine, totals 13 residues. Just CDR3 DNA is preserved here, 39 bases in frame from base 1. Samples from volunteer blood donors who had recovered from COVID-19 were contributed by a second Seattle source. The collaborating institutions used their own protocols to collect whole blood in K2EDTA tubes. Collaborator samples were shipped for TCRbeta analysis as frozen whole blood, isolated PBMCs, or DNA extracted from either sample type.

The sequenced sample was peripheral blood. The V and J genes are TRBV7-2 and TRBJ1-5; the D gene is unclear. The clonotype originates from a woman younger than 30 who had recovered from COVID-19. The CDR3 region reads CASSVGGSQPQHF. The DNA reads TGTGCCAGCAGCGTGGGAGGTAGTCAGCCCCAGCATTTT.